This entry describes one TCR beta chain. With 5 bases removed from V and 7 bases from J, the gap between germline ends came to 12 bases. There are 13 residues in the CDR3. As originally analysed: For nucleated cells, counts were estimated from reference gene primer amplification. The method was immunoSEQ multiplex PCR; TCRdb's version includes in-frame clones alone and lacks a portion of them. V and J calls plus clone size are reproduced from that table; the DNA served to infer D and trimming. The table has 150,000 to 200,000 clones, under 90% seen once. The data were taken from a study of blood T cell repertoires in COVID-19. Study-level information: There were acute and convalescent COVID-19 samples, and they came from the United States, Italy and Spain. Sources were T cells, B-cell-depleted T cells, or PBMCs; the material itself was cDNA or gDNA.

Sequencing was performed on peripheral blood. This chain uses TRBV12-3 or TRBV12-4 with TRBJ1-5; tentatively, D is TRBD1 (5 bases). This TCR was sampled from a man aged 60 to 69 with acute or convalescent COVID-19. The CDR3 DNA reads TGTGCCAGCAGTCCCGCGGGGGGACAGCCCCAGCATTTT. Amino acids: CASSPAGGQPQHF.